One TCR beta chain is described in this entry. Germline values: CDR1 LNHNV, CDR2 YYDKDF (reference sequence). The CDR3 runs 14 residues. V was pared by 7 bases and J by 5 bases, with 14 bases between. The data derive from a study of blood T cell repertoires in COVID-19. Study at large: COVID-19 samples, acute and convalescent, were from the United States, Italy and Spain.

Participants, roughly 18 to 89 years old, spanned approximately 25 US areas. Clones were read by immunoSEQ multiplex PCR, and TCRdb kept only the in-frame ones, dropping some. The sample contains around 330,000 clones, around 90% of which appear only once. This sequence was found in a man aged 60-69 years who had recovered from COVID-19. Sequencing was performed on PBMCs or T cells enriched from blood (not recorded which). The genes are TRBV15 and TRBJ1-4; D unresolved. CDR3 nucleotide sequence: TGTGCCACCATGGCGTCAGGTGCGAATGAAAAACTGTTTTTT. It encodes CATMASGANEKLFF.